This T cell receptor beta chain was sequenced during a study of response to subunit inactivated influenza vaccine. General observations from the study: Researchers suggested that each seasonal influenza vaccination recruits few new T cells.

In its sample, this clonotype was seen many times. Its antigen is currently unknown. The germline V and J ends were trimmed by 5 bases and 6 bases, with 8 bases remaining between them. The CDR3 is 11 amino acids. TCRdb called the RT-PCR reads again in MiXCR, with one record for every CDR3 protein. This table has a few hundred thousand distinct CDR3 sequences, roughly 11% appearing once. The TCR originated in a man aged 45 to 65 who received an inactivated influenza vaccine. This chain uses TRBV12-3 or TRBV12-4 with TRBJ2-7, with D possibly being TRBD2 (6 bases). The specimen was PBMCs from blood, collected roughly 47 days after vaccination. The CDR3 nucleotides read TGTGCCAGCAGTATCGGGGGCGAGCAGTACTTC. It translates to CASSIGGEQYF.